The 3 T cell receptor beta chains below come from one sample, sequenced in a study of STAT3 mutations in large granular lymphocyte leukemia. The study's findings and limits: Every T-LGLL patient had at least one immunodominant TCRbeta clonotype.

Antigen specificity for these receptors is unknown. The protocol was immunoSEQ multiplex PCR, while the TCRdb copy is restricted to in-frame clones and leaves out a portion. The sample includes 35,000 to 50,000 clones, roughly three quarters of them seen just once. Sequencing input: PBMCs. Receptors originate from a human donor with T large granular lymphocyte leukemia. Some clones in this sample may be carry-over from other donors' samples.

V and J are TRBV13 and TRBJ2-7, with TRBD1 matching over 7 bases. Germline V gene lookup returns CDR1 PRHDT and CDR2 FYEKMQ (reference sequence). With 1 base clipped from V and 2 bases from J, the junction kept 8 bases outside the gene matches. This CDR3 is 16 amino acids long. For the CDR3, the DNA is TGTGCCAGCAGCTTAGTAGGGGGCGGTGTAACCTACGAGCAGTACTTC. It codes for CASSLVGGGVTYEQYF.

V is TRBV6-1 and J is TRBJ1-5; 8 nucleotides align to TRBD1. This CDR3 is built from 15 residues. V shed 5 bases and J 0 bases; nucleotides not matched to a gene: 3. Per germline, CDR1 MNHNS and CDR2 SASEGT. The CDR3 protein is CASSSTGGSNQPQHF. CDR3 nucleotide sequence: TGTGCCAGCAGTTCTACAGGGGGTAGCAATCAGCCCCAGCATTTT.

The DNA of the CDR3 is TGTGCCAGCAGCTCCGGGGGGGACAGCATGTTTTTT. Encoded protein: CASSSGGDSMFF. V and J are TRBV5-6 and TRBJ1-4; TRBD1 agrees at 7 bases. Per the germline V gene, CDR1 is SGHDT and CDR2 is YYEEEE. Losses at the gene ends were 3 bases for V and 15 bases for J; bases not matched to a gene: 8. The CDR3 runs to 12 residues.